Sequencing of this TCR beta chain was carried out in a study of cytotoxic CD8 clonotypes in ibrutinib-treated CLL. Study-wide points: Clonality went higher at ibrutinib response and then dropped back toward baseline at progression. Treatment saw public clonotypes, which were uncommon, either contract or stay stable.

The V end was cut by 2 bases, the J end by 9 bases, with 8 bases between. The germline CDR1 and CDR2 sequences are ENHRY and SYGVKD. The CDR3 has 12 residues. Clones were sequenced by immunoSEQ multiplex PCR, and TCRdb holds only the in-frame ones, with some missing. The repertoire has 300,000 or so clones, 67% of them found once; the top ten carry 6% to 6.5%. In the case of this clone: The antigen remains undetermined.

The genes are TRBV10-3 and TRBJ2-1; D gene unclear. The receptor's source is a human donor with chronic lymphocytic leukemia. The sequencing here drew on PBMCs, taken after 36 months of ibrutinib treatment. The CDR3 region has the DNA TGTGCCATCAGTGAGGGGATCCGTGAGCAGTTCTTC. Translating gives CAISEGIREQFF.